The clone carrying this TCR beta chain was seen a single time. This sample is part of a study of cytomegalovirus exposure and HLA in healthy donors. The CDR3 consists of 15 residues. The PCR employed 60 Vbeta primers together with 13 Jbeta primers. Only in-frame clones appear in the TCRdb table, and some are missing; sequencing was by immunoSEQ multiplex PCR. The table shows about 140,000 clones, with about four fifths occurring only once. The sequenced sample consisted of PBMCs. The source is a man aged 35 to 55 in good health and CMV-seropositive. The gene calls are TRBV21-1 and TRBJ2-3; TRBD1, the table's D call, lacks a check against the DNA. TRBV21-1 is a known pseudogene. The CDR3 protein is CASSKGDRVRDTQYF. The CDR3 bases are TGTGCCAGCAGCAAAGGGGACAGGGTGAGAGATACGCAGTATTTT.